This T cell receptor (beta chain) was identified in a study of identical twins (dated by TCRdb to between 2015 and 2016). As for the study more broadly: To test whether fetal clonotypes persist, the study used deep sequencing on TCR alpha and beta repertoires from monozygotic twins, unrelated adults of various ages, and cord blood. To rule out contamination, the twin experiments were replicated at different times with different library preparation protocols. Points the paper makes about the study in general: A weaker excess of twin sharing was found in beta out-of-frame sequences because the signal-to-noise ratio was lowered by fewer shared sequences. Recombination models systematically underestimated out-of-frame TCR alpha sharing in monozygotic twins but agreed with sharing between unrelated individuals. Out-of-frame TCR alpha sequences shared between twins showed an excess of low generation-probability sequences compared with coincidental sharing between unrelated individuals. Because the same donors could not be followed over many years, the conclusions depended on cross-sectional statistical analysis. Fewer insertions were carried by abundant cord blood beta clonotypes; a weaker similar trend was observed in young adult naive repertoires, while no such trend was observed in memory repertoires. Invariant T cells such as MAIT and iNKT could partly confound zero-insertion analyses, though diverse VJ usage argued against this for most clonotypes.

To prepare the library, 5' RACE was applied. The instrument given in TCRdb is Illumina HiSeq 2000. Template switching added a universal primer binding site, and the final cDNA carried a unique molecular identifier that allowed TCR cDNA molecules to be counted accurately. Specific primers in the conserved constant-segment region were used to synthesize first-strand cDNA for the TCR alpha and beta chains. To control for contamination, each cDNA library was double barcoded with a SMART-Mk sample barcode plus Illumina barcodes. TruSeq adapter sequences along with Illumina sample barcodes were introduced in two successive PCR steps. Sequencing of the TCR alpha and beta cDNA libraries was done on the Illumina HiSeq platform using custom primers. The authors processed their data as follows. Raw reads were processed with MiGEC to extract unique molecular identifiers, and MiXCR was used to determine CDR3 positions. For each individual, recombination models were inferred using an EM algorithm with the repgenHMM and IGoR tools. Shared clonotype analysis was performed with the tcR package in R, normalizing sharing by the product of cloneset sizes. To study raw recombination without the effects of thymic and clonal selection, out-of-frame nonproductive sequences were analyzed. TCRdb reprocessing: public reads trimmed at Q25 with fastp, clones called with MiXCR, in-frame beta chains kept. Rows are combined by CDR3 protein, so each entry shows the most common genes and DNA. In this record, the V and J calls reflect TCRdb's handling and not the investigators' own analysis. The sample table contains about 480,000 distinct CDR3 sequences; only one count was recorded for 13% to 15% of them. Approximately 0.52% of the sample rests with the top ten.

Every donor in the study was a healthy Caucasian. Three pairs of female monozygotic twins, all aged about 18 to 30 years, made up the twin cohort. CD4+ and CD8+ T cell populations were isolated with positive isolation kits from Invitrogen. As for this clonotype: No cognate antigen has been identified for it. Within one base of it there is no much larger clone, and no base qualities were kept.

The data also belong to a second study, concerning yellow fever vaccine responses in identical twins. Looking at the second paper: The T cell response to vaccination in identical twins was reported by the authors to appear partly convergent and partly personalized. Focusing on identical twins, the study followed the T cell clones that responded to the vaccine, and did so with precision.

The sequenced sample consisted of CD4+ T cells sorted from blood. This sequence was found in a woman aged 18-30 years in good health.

The encoded CDR3 is CASSPDSSSYGYTF. Here is the DNA: TGTGCCAGCAGCCCAGACAGCTCCTCCTATGGCTACACCTTC. The chain is made from TRBV5-6 and TRBJ1-2, and possibly TRBD1, on 5 matching bases. CDR3 length: 14 amino acids, cysteine to phenylalanine. Only the CDR3 part of the read is kept: 42 bases, read in frame from the first base. The CDR1 and CDR2 encoded by the germline V gene are SGHDT and YYEEEE. V was cut back by 4 bases and J by 4 bases, leaving a gap of 14 bases between them.